The 20 T cell receptor beta chains listed next were all sequenced from one sample in a study of blood T cell repertoires in COVID-19. Here immunoSEQ multiplex PCR was the method, and the copy in TCRdb shows in-frame clones only, minus some. The table lists 250,000 or so clones, around 80% of them singletons. The sample taken for sequencing was peripheral blood. These receptors originate from a man aged 55 to 70 with acute or convalescent COVID-19.

The V gene is TRBV7-3, the J gene TRBJ1-1; no reliable D call. Between the trimmed V and J ends, which lost 1 base and 1 base, there was a span of 4 bases. The CDR3 is 13 amino acids. The V gene's germline CDR1 is SGHTA and CDR2 FQGTGA. This chain's CDR3 is CASSLSGNTEAFF. The CDR3 DNA reads TGTGCCAGCAGCTTAAGCGGGAACACTGAAGCTTTCTTT.

This clone was recorded once. Other DNA sequences within the sample encode an identical CDR3. This chain links TRBV5-6 with TRBJ2-7, with D perhaps matching TRBD1 (6 bases). V was pared by 4 bases and J by 4 bases, with 9 bases between. CDR1 is SGHDT, CDR2 YYEEEE, per germline. The CDR3 is made up of 12 amino acids. CDR3 bases: TGTGCCAGCAGCAGAGGGACATACGAGCAGTACTTC. Translating it yields CASSRGTYEQYF.

This clone has just one count. The chain recombines TRBV5-4 with TRBJ2-7, with D possibly matching TRBD2 (7 bases). The length of the CDR3 is 15 residues. Germline V gene data show CDR1 as SGHNT and CDR2 as YYREEE (reference sequence). The V end was cut by 2 bases, the J end by 2 bases, with 14 bases between. In DNA form, the CDR3 reads TGTGCCAGCAGCTTAGGGGGGGCGAACCCCTACGAGCAGTACTTC. Translation gives CASSLGGANPYEQYF.

This clone has just a few counts. The chain is built from TRBV7-9 and TRBJ1-1; 10 nucleotides agree with TRBD1. Germline CDR1 and CDR2: SEHNR and FQNEAQ (reference sequence). This CDR3 is built from 15 residues. The trim removed 5 bases at V and 5 bases at J, leaving 8 bases unmatched. CDR3 nucleotide sequence: TGTGCCAGCAGCGAATGGACAGGGGGAGATACTGAAGCTTTCTTT. Its translation is CASSEWTGGDTEAFF.

V is TRBV15 and J is TRBJ2-5, with a possible D match to TRBD2 (6 bases). With 0 bases removed from V and 0 bases from J, the gap between germline ends came to 8 bases. The CDR3 consists of 15 residues. Germline CDR1 is LNHNV and CDR2 is YYDKDF (reference sequence). The CDR3 region has the DNA TGTGCCACCAGCAGAGATCGGGGGTACCAAGAGACCCAGTACTTC. It translates to CATSRDRGYQETQYF.

In DNA form, the CDR3 reads TGTGCCAGCCAGAGAGGGCTTGGCTATGGCTACACCTTC. Residues: CASQRGLGYGYTF. J is TRBJ1-2 and V is TRBV7-9, with unresolved D. CDR3 size: 13 residues. Germline V gene lookup returns CDR1 SEHNR and CDR2 FQNEAQ (reference sequence). With 8 bases removed from V and 4 bases from J, the gap between germline ends came to 14 bases.

V usage is TRBV27 and J usage is TRBJ1-6; D ambiguous. The CDR3 is 17 amino acids. V was clipped by 1 base and J by 0 bases, with 10 bases between them. Germline assignment: CDR1 MNHEY and CDR2 SMNVEV (reference sequence). CDR3 region: CASSLLERSSYNSPLHF. The CDR3 nucleotides are TGTGCCAGCAGTTTATTGGAGCGGAGCTCCTATAATTCACCCCTCCACTTT.

This clone was found once. The junction and the germline gene differ at one end; a read error may be behind it. The chain has TRBV2 and TRBJ2-5, with 7 bases that match TRBD2. CDR1 SNHLY and CDR2 FYNNEI come from the germline V gene. CDR3 length: 11 residues. CDR3 coding DNA: TGTGCCAGCAGTACGAGGGAGGGCACCAACTTC. As protein: CASSTREGTNF.

The genes are TRBV6-5 and TRBJ2-1; tentatively, D is TRBD1 (6 bases). CDR3 length: 14 residues. The V and J ends lost 7 bases and 5 bases respectively, with 15 bases between them. Germline CDR1 and CDR2: MNHEY and SVGAGI. This CDR3 is CASTRPGANNEQFF. The CDR3 DNA reads as TGTGCCAGCACCAGACCAGGGGCAAACAATGAGCAGTTCTTC.

The rearrangement links TRBV19 to TRBJ2-4; 7 nucleotides align to TRBD1. Germline-derived CDR1 and CDR2 are LNHDA and SQIVND (reference sequence). CDR3 length: 14 amino acids. J was trimmed by 4 bases and V by 4 bases; bases with no gene match: 4. The CDR3 loop reads CASSNPGQKNIQYF. DNA for the CDR3: TGTGCCAGTAGTAATCCGGGACAGAAAAACATTCAGTACTTC.

The V and J genes are TRBV5-1 and TRBJ2-1; tentatively, D is TRBD2 (5 bases). Trimming took 4 bases from V and 0 from J, leaving 17 bases between them. Germline assignment: CDR1 SGHRS and CDR2 YFSETQ. This CDR3 has 17 amino acids. CDR3 residues: CASSTGISDSSYNEQFF. The DNA for the CDR3 is TGCGCCAGCAGCACCGGGATTAGCGATAGCTCCTACAATGAGCAGTTCTTC.

The V call is TRBV10-3, the J call TRBJ1-2, with 9 nucleotides matching TRBD1. Germline lookup yields CDR1 ENHRY and CDR2 SYGVKD. The V and J ends lost 9 bases and 5 bases, in that order; junction bases with no gene match: 22. This CDR3 spans 18 amino acids. CDR3 DNA sequence: TGTGCCATAAGGCGGAACAGGGTGACAGGGGGTAAAGATTATGGCTACACCTTC. It is translated as CAIRRNRVTGGKDYGYTF.

V gene TRBV29-1 combines with J gene TRBJ1-5, with D maybe TRBD1 (5 bases). The ends were cut back, 5 bases at V and 3 bases at J, with 17 bases in the middle. Germline V CDR1 and CDR2: SQVTM, ANQGSEA. This CDR3 has 15 residues. CDR3 loop: CSVTTGTTNNQPQHF. The CDR3 DNA is TGCAGCGTTACAACCGGGACTACGAACAATCAGCCCCAGCATTTT.

This clone was recorded a few times. The chain uses TRBV15 and TRBJ2-3; D perhaps matches TRBD2 (6 bases). CDR1 and CDR2 from the germline V gene are LNHNV and YYDKDF (reference sequence). V shed 1 base and J shed 2 bases, with 13 bases lying between them. This CDR3 has 16 amino acids. The chain's CDR3 is CATSRAEGSYTDTQYF. The CDR3, as DNA: TGTGCCACCAGCAGAGCGGAGGGGAGTTACACAGATACGCAGTATTTT.

This sequence joins TRBV7-9 and TRBJ2-1, with 10 positions matching TRBD2. The CDR3 has 15 amino acids. Germline CDR1 is SEHNR and CDR2 is FQNEAQ (reference sequence). V was pared by 4 bases and J by 5 bases, with 5 bases of the junction left unmatched. This CDR3 is CASSSGLALNNEQFF. The CDR3 DNA follows: TGTGCCAGCAGCTCGGGACTAGCGCTCAACAATGAGCAGTTCTTC.

The chain couples TRBV6-5 to TRBJ1-2, with TRBD1 matching over 8 bases. The ends lost 2 bases at V and 5 bases at J; junction bases unmatched: 10. The V gene's germline CDR1 is MNHEY and CDR2 SVGAGI. CDR3 size: 16 residues. DNA for the CDR3: TGTGCCAGCAGTTACAGCGGACAGGGACACTCGTATGGCTACACCTTC. Its protein product is CASSYSGQGHSYGYTF.

This chain's CDR3 is CASSQRTRPYEQYF. The CDR3 coding sequence is TGTGCCAGCAGCCAACGGACTAGACCCTACGAGCAGTACTTC. V gene TRBV14 combines with J gene TRBJ2-7; TRBD2 agrees at 7 bases. V shed 2 bases, J shed 2 bases, and the junction held 3 bases outside the gene matches. Per germline, CDR1 SGHDN and CDR2 FVKESK. The CDR3 consists of 14 residues.

V is TRBV5-1 and J is TRBJ2-5, with D tentatively TRBD1 (5 bases). V was pared by 0 bases and J by 7 bases, with 10 bases between. Germline CDR1 and CDR2: SGHRS and YFSETQ. The CDR3 runs 13 residues. As DNA, the CDR3 is TGCGCCAGCAGCTTGGGTGGGGCCGGGACCCAGTACTTC. Amino acids: CASSLGGAGTQYF.

This clone showed up just a few times. Other DNA sequences in the sample encode the same CDR3. The chain uses TRBV19 and TRBJ2-7, with D possibly TRBD1 on 6 matching bases. V shed 6 bases and J shed 1 base, with 10 bases lying between them. There are 13 residues in the CDR3. CDR1 LNHDA and CDR2 SQIVND come from the germline V gene (reference sequence). CDR3 coding DNA: TGTGCCAGTAGCCCCGGACAGTCCTACGAGCAGTACTTC. Amino acids: CASSPGQSYEQYF.

This rearrangement joins TRBV11-1 to TRBJ2-1, with 9 bases lining up with TRBD1. V lost 4 bases and J lost 4; bases outside the gene matches: 5. The CDR3 is 15 residues long. Germline CDR1 SGHAT, CDR2 FQDESV (reference sequence). The CDR3 spells CASSSGTGTYNEQFF. The CDR3, as DNA: TGTGCCAGCAGCTCCGGGACAGGGACGTACAATGAGCAGTTCTTC. Based on the CDR3 plus reference TRBV11-1 and TRBJ2-1, the full variable domain is EAEVAQSPRYKITEKSQAVAFWCDPISGHATLYWYRQILGQGPELLVQFQDESVVDDSQLPKDRFSAERLKGVDSTLKIQPAELGDSAMYLCASSSGTGTYNEQFFGPGTRLTVL.